This record concerns one T cell receptor (beta chain) sequence. Its antigen is unknown. The sample comes from a study of cytomegalovirus exposure and HLA in healthy donors. Study-level information: Some 85 million unique TCRs, all from HLA-typed donors, were included in an early release of the data. Study observations and caveats: Several of the most significant clusters appeared, in a later analysis, to be linked to common viral pathogens. TCR beta V segments were, for the most part, productive about 87% or about 30% of the time in an earlier analysis.

Researchers ran the PCR with 60 Vbeta and 13 Jbeta primers. Sequencing used immunoSEQ multiplex PCR; TCRdb keeps in-frame clones, though not all of them. This table has 130,000 to 150,000 clones, 80% appearing once. V gave up 5 bases and J gave up 0 bases; unmatched junction bases: 7. CDR3 size: 16 residues. CDR1 and CDR2 (germline): MNHEY, SMNVEV (reference sequence). Sequenced: PBMCs. The rearrangement links TRBV27 to TRBJ2-3; TRBD1 matches 8 bases. The origin of this receptor is a male donor in good health and CMV-seronegative. The CDR3 protein is CASSRTGSSSTDTQYF. The DNA of the CDR3 is TGTGCCAGCAGTCGGACAGGGTCCTCTAGCACAGATACGCAGTATTTT.